This TCR beta chain appears in the sequencing data of a study of CD8 T cells in Susac syndrome. RNA in amounts of roughly 0.5 to 1 ug was reverse transcribed with random hexamers. A multiplex approach, immunoSEQ multiplex PCR, amplified TCR beta CDR3 across 54 Vbeta and 13 Jbeta. TCRdb used MiXCR to reprocess the immunoSEQ multiplex PCR reads, holding one entry per CDR3 protein. The sample contains 150,000 to 200,000 distinct CDR3 sequences, approximately 92% of which appear only once. Healthy donors, matched for age and sex, constituted the control group. TEMRA cells were FACS-enriched, unlike CD8+ and CD4+ T cells, which were negatively isolated. The CDR3 extends over 15 amino acids. Losses at the gene ends were 4 bases for V and 3 bases for J; bases not matched to a gene: 6. The germline CDR1 and CDR2 sequences are DFQATT and SNEGSKA (reference sequence).

The chain links TRBV20-1 to TRBJ2-5, with 12 bases matching TRBD2. Sequenced: CD4+ T cells from PBMCs. The clonotype comes from a human donor in good health. CDR3 residues: CSATPSGGAEETQYF. For the CDR3, the DNA is TGCAGTGCTACCCCTAGCGGGGGGGCCGAAGAGACCCAGTACTTC.